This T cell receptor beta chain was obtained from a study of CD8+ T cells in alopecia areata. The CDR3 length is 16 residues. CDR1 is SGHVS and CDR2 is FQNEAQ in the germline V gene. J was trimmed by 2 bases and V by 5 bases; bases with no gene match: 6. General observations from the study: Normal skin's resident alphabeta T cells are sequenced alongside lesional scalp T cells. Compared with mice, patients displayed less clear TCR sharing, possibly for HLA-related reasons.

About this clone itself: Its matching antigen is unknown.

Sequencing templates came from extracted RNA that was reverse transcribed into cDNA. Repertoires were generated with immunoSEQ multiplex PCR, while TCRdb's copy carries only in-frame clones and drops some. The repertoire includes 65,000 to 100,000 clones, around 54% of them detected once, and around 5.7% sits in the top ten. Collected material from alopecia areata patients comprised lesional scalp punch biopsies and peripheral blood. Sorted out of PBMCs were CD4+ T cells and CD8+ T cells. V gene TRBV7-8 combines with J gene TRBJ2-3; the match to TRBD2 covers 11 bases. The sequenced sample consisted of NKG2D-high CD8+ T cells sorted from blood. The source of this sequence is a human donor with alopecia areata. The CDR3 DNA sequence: TGTGCCAGCAGCGTTAGCGGGAGGGGTCCCACAGATACGCAGTATTTT. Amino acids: CASSVSGRGPTDTQYF.